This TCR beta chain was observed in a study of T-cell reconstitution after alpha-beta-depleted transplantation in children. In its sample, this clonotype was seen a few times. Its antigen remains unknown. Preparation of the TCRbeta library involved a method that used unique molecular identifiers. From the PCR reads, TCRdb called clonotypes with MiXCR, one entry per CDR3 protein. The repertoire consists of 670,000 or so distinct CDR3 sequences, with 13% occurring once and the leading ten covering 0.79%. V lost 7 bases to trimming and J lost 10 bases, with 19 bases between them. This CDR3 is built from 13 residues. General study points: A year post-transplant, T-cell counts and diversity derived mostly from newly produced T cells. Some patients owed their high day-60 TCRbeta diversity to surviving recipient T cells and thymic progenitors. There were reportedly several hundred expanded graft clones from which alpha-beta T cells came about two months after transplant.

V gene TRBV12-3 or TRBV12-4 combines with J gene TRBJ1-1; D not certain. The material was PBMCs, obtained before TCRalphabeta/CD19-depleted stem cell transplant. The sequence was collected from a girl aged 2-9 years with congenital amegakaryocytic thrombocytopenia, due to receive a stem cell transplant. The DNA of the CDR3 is TGTGCCAGCACACCCTTGTCTCGGTCGTCAGCTTTCTTT. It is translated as CASTPLSRSSAFF.